The text below deals with one T cell receptor (beta chain). This clone was found a few times. What this receptor recognizes is not known. No clone much larger than this one lies a single base away; base qualities are absent. V is pared back by 0 bases and J by 8 bases, with 7 bases lying between the germline termini. The CDR3, from cysteine to phenylalanine, totals 12 residues. Of all the DNA, just the CDR3 is kept, 36 bases in frame from base 1. The germline V gene specifies MNHEY as CDR1 and SVGAGI as CDR2. Libraries were prepared through the immunoSEQ multiplex PCR assay. For the multiplex PCR, a mixture combining 60 forward primers for TCR Vbeta segments and 13 reverse primers for TCR Jbeta segments was used. Amplification of the CDR3 region of rearranged TCR beta genes was performed with a multiplex PCR assay on genomic DNA. The amplified TCR beta libraries were sequenced on the Illumina HiSeq System as 87-base-pair reads. For the original study's pipeline: A later analysis counted tens of millions of unique TCR beta chains across the 600 to 850 repertoires, and some 11 million of these chains were shared by at least two donors. Raw reads were error-corrected and collapsed into unique sequences with a nearest-neighbor algorithm that merged closely related sequences to remove PCR and sequencing errors. V, D and J gene segments were assigned by aligning CDR3 sequences to IMGT reference sequences. Each retained sequence needed at least a six-nucleotide match to both a V gene segment and a J gene segment. Rearrangements were classified as productive when the CDR3 lacked stop codons and remained in frame with V and J, and all other rearrangements were classified as non-productive. CDR3 was defined by IMGT convention, running from the second conserved V-encoded cysteine to the conserved J-encoded phenylalanine. Sequences without an unambiguous match to a single V gene segment were excluded from the earlier analysis of several hundred of the donors. An earlier analysis of a few hundred of the donors called V segments functional above 56.7% productive rearrangements and segregating when the between-donor standard deviation exceeded 5%. A statistical classification framework was built to diagnose cytomegalovirus status from the catalog of TCR beta chain sequences. V and J gene assignment, in a later analysis, came from comparing TCR nucleotide sequences with IMGT/GENE-DB human TR gene sequences. Using the TCRdist pipeline, a later analysis assigned CDR3 sequences along with most-parsimonious VDJ recombination scenarios. In a later analysis, each TCR beta chain was defined by its CDR3 amino acid sequence together with its V-gene family, and reads lacking a unique V-gene family were excluded. To address suspected cross-contamination and a sequencing artifact, a later analysis removed roughly 640 highly shared, low-generation-probability nucleotide sequences. In a later analysis, a clonal expansion index for each public chain was calculated from normalized within-repertoire ranks of inferred template counts. A later analysis computed generation probabilities with a VDJ recombination model fitted to out-of-frame rearrangements, and checked the results against IGoR. In a later analysis, TCR-TCR, TCR-HLA and TCR-CMV co-occurrence was scored with hypergeometric tests, and a repertoire-size bias correction was applied to TCR pairs. A later analysis estimated false discovery rates by permuting HLA or CMV assignments 20 times. In a later analysis, co-occurring TCRs were grouped using DBSCAN, with TCRdist sequence similarity added in when clustering inside HLA-allele-positive subsets. Co-occurrence clustering excluded repertoires with fewer than 30,000 or more than 120,000 public chains, plus five with anomalous nucleotide sharing. As stored in TCRdb, this immuneACCESS dataset retains in-frame rearrangements with V and J assigned. A fraction of the clones does not appear; measured against another copy, unresolved V genes explain less than half of the discrepancy, and the remainder lacks a known reason. From that table come the V and J calls and clone size; the DNA was used to work out D and trimming. In all, the sample holds about 190,000 clones, and 75% to 90% of those were seen once. Jointly, the top ten make up roughly 2.6% of the sample.

The data originate from a study of cytomegalovirus exposure and HLA in healthy donors (TCRdb year 2017). For the wider study: An earlier analysis of a few hundred of the donors reported about 280 Gb of sequence data and around 100 million unique TCR beta sequences obtained from around 190 million T cells. A later genetic analysis used genome-wide SNP genotypes for about 60% of the roughly 700 donors, treating that subset as a discovery cohort. Of the 398 genotyped donors, approximately 83% fell in the genetic ancestry cluster associated with self-reported Caucasian donors. Alongside the repertoire data, information on donor age, sex, ethnicity and CMV serostatus was compiled. On average, about 240,000 unique TCR beta nucleotide sequences were sequenced per donor among a few hundred genotyped donors of the cohort, with around 19% of those sequences being non-productive. Along with the 666-subject first cohort, a separate validation cohort of roughly 110 different subjects was used. Because of strong linkage in the cohort, roughly five DR-DQ haplotypes were treated as single units for association and clustering. An earlier analysis of about 620 of the donors applied high-throughput TCR beta sequencing to assess whether each TCR beta V gene segment acted as functional or pseudogenic. Both class I and class II loci were covered by HLA typing, at four-digit resolution. In the later analysis, no new phenotypic data were used to find candidate immune exposures; instead, reliance was placed on TCR beta sequences and their occurrence across donors. To predict cytomegalovirus infection status, the study brought together high-throughput TCR immunosequencing, statistical association of individual TCRs with disease status, and machine learning. The aim of the study was to test whether cataloging public T cell receptors could identify signatures of past pathogen exposure. The study used immunosequencing to profile the T cell repertoires of 600 to 850 subjects and linked those repertoires to cytomegalovirus serostatus. Typing coverage differed by locus: A, B, C, DRB1 and DQB1 were typed in about 629-640 donors, DQA1 in about 500, DPA1 in 600 to 610, and DPB1 in 472. An early release that covered about 600 HLA-typed donors contained approximately 300 gigabases of sequencing data and 85 million to 100 million unique TCR sequences. To study patterns of TCR occurrence, a later analysis re-analyzed previously published TCR beta repertoires from more than 550 donors and added high-resolution HLA genotyping. All discovery cohort repertoires had been generated on a single sequencing platform. Overall study outcomes, separate from this receptor: A cluster of highly shared sequence variants was judged likely to be a technical artifact of the sequencing pipeline. For the cohort, immune exposure information was limited to CMV serostatus. When HLA alleles, especially DR and DQ, strongly co-occurred, attributing TCR associations to individual alleles was difficult. Because counts were too low, some 16 rarely observed V segments, including chromosome 9 orphons, were excluded from the earlier analysis of under 650 of the donors. The classifier was reported to diagnose cytomegalovirus status with high specificity and sensitivity in both the original and validation cohorts. In a later analysis, several top co-occurrence clusters were reported to appear linked to parvovirus B19, influenza, CMV and Epstein-Barr virus. Correlated functional status among segregating V segments might reflect linkage disequilibrium, but an unknown experimental factor could not be ruled out. A total of fewer than 200 TCR beta chains were listed by the study as associated with cytomegalovirus. Most CMV-associated TCR beta chains appeared to be HLA-restricted in a later analysis, and the HLA associations seemed to be driven largely by CMV exposure. In vitro tests confirmed that a few of the cytomegalovirus-associated TCR beta chains recognize cytomegalovirus antigens. Sequencing depth was assumed to be roughly uniform across donors in the presence/absence analyses, though that assumption may not hold. V-gene and J-gene trimming of TCR beta chains was associated with a missense DCLRE1C variant in a later genetic analysis, and the association was replicated in an independent cohort. According to the authors, the approach could potentially be generalized to other disease states and immunological phenotypes. Some IMGT-functional V segments, including TRBV6-2 and TRBV6-3, could not be told apart with the 87-base-pair reads, so those segments were excluded. Because some donors lacked HLA typing at each locus, the association tests relied only on the typed subset. A further reported finding was that TCR beta sequences accurately predicted the HLA-A and HLA-B alleles for most subjects in the first cohort. Across donors, most TCR sequences were observed very rarely, whereas some public TCRs were present in many individuals. A later genetic analysis reported fewer N-insertions in productive TCRs among donors in an Asian-associated ancestry cluster than the roughly 700-donor mean. A later analysis associated 15,000 to 20,000 TCR beta sequences with specific HLA alleles at a false discovery rate of 0.05. In this cohort, only TCR beta chains were sequenced, and detectable features were limited by the absence of alpha or paired-chain data. Compared with equally common non-associated chains, HLA-associated TCR beta chains in a later analysis were more clonally expanded and had lower generation probabilities. An earlier analysis of around 600 of the donors showed that most TCR beta V segments appeared in productive rearrangements either about 87% or about 30% of the time, which broadly matched IMGT annotations. According to a later analysis, TCR association rates differed among HLA loci, with DRB1 alleles showing the most associated TCRs and HLA-C alleles showing the fewest.

In total, roughly 670 healthy bone marrow donors made up the cohort. At the time of sampling, every cohort member was nominally healthy, though immune exposures that went unrecorded were likely present. The donor tested CMV seropositive, placing the donor among the 250 to 300 seropositive members of the cohort. Every donor gave a peripheral blood sample, and the peripheral blood mononuclear cells from that sample were used for TCR beta sequencing. Genomic DNA was extracted from the blood cell samples with the Qiagen DNeasy Blood Extraction Kit. Sequenced material: PBMCs. This TCR derives from a woman between 45 and 65 years old in good health and CMV-seropositive. Recombination linked TRBV6-5 to TRBJ1-1, with the D gene uncertain. The sequence in DNA is TGTGCCAGCAGTTACTCGAGAGGGGAAGCTTTCTTT. Its protein product is CASSYSRGEAFF.